The T cell receptor beta chain described here comes from a study of glioma-infiltrating T cells after dendritic cell vaccination. V was trimmed by 2 bases and J by 3 bases, leaving 10 bases between them. Germline CDR1 is SNHLY and CDR2 is FYNNEI. CDR3 length: 14 residues. Assay used: immunoSEQ multiplex PCR; TCRdb lists only in-frame clones, some missing. The repertoire holds fewer than 85,000 clones, with around 90% as singletons. This sequence originates from a human donor with glioblastoma. Sample: blood, taken before dendritic cell vaccination. V and J are TRBV2 and TRBJ1-2, with a possible D match to TRBD1 (6 bases). The DNA of the CDR3 is TGTGCCAGCAGTGAAATGGGGGCCCACTATGGCTACACCTTC. Encoded protein: CASSEMGAHYGYTF. Combining the CDR3 with reference TRBV2 and TRBJ1-2 gives the whole variable domain EPEVTQTPSHQVTQMGQEVILRCVPISNHLYFYWYRQILGQKVEFLVSFYNNEISEKSEIFDDQFSVERPDGSNFTLKIRSTKLEDSAMYFCASSEMGAHYGYTFGSGTRLTVV.